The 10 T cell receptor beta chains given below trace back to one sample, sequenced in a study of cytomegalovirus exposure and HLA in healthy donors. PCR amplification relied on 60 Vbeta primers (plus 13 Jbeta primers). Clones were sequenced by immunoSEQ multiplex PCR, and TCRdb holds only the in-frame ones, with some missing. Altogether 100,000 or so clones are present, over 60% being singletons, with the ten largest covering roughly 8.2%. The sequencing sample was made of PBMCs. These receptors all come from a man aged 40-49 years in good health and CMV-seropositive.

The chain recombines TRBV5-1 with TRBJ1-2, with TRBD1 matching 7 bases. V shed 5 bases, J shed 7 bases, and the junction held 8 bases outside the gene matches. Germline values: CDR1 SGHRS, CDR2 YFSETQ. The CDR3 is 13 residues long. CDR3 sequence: CASRSDRVAGYTF. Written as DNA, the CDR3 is TGCGCCAGCAGGTCCGACAGGGTGGCTGGCTACACCTTC.

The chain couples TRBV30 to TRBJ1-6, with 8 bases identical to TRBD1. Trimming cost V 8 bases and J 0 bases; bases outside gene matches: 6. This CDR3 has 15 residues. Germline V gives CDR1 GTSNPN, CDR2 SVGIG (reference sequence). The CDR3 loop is CAGRTGYSYNSPLHF. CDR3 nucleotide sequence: TGTGCCGGACGGACAGGGTACTCCTATAATTCACCCCTCCACTTT.

The DNA of the CDR3 is TGTGCCAGTAGTCCTGGGGGCCAACCTGAAGCTTTCTTT. Translating gives CASSPGGQPEAFF. J is TRBJ1-1 and V is TRBV19; TRBD1 is a possible D gene (6 bases). Germline CDR1 is LNHDA and CDR2 is SQIVND (reference sequence). Trimming cost V 5 bases and J 6 bases, with 13 bases left between them. The CDR3 has 13 amino acids.

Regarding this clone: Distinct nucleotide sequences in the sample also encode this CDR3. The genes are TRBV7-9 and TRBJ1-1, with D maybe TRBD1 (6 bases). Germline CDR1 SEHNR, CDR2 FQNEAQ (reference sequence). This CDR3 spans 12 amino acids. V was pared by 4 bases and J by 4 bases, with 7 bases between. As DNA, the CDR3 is TGTGCCAGCAGCTCACAGGGCACTGAAGCTTTCTTT. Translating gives CASSSQGTEAFF.

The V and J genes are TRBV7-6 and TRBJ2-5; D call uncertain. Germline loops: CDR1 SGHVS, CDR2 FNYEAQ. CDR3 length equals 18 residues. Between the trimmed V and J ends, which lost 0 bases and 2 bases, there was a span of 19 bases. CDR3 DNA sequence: TGTGCCAGCAGCTTAGCATACACCCACCTCCAGTCTCAAGAGACCCAGTACTTC. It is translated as CASSLAYTHLQSQETQYF. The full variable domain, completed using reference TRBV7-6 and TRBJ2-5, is GAGVSQSPRYKVTKRGQDVALRCDPISGHVSLYWYRQALGQGPEFLTYFNYEAQQDKSGLPNDRFSAERPEGSISTLTIQRTEQRDSAMYRCASSLAYTHLQSQETQYFGPGTRLLVL.

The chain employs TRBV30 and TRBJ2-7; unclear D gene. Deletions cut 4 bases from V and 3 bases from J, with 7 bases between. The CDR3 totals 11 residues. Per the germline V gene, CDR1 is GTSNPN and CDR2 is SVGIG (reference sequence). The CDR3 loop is CAWNTDYEQYF. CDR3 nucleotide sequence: TGTGCCTGGAACACAGACTACGAGCAGTACTTC.

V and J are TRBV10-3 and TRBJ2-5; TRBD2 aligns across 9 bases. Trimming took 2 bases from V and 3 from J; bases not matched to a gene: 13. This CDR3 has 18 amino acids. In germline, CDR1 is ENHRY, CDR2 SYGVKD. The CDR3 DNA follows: TGTGCCATCAGTGAGCCGGGGGAAAGCGGGGGGTCCGAAGAGACCCAGTACTTC. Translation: CAISEPGESGGSEETQYF.

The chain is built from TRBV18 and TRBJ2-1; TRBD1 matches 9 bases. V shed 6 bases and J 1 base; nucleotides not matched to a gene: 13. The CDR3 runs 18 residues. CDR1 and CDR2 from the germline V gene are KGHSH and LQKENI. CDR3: CASSRVGPTGGSYNEQFF. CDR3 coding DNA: TGTGCCAGCTCCCGCGTGGGTCCGACAGGGGGGTCCTACAATGAGCAGTTCTTC.

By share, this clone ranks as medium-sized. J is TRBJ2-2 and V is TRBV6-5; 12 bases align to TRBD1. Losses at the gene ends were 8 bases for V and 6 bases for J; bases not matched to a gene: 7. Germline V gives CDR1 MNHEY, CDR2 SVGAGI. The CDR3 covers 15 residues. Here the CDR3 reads CASESGQGASGELFF. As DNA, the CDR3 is TGTGCCAGCGAGTCGGGACAGGGGGCCTCCGGGGAGCTGTTTTTT.

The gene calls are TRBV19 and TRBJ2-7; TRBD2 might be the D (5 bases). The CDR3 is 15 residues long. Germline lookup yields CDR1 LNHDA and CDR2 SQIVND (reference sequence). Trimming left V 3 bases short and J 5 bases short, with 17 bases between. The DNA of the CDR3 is TGTGCCAGTAGTATTTCATCTTCGCGGAGGAACGAGCAGTACTTC. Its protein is CASSISSSRRNEQYF. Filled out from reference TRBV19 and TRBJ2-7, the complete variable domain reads DGGITQSPKYLFRKEGQNVTLSCEQNLNHDAMYWYRQDPGQGLRLIYYSQIVNDFQKGDIAEGYSVSREKKESFPLTVTSAQKNPTAFYLCASSISSSRRNEQYFGPGTRLTVT.